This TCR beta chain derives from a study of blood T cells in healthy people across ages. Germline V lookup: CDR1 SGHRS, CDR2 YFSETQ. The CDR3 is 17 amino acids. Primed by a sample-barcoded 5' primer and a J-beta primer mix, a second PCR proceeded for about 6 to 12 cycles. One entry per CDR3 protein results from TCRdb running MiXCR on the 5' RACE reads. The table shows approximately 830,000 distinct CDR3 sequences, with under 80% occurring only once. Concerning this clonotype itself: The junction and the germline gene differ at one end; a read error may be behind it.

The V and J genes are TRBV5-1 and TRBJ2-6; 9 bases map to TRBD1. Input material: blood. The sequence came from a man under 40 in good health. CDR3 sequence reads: CTSSRDRAGTGANVLTF. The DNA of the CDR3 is TGCACCAGCAGCCGGGACAGGGCAGGTACTGGGGCCAACGTCCTGACTTTC.